This entry lists 14 T cell receptor beta chains sequenced from one sample in a study of CD8 T cells in Susac syndrome. RNA was extracted with the RNeasy kit, and a quantity of 0.5 to 1 ug was reverse transcribed using random hexamers. From the immunoSEQ multiplex PCR reads, TCRdb called clonotypes with MiXCR, one entry per CDR3 protein. The data contain fewer than 300,000 distinct CDR3 sequences, about 85% of them singletons. The sequencing sample was made of CD8+ T cells from PBMCs. The origin of the receptors is a human donor with multiple sclerosis.

The gene calls are TRBV29-1 and TRBJ2-1, with 8 bases identical to TRBD2. Germline V CDR1 and CDR2: SQVTM, ANQGSEA. The V segment lost 2 bases and the J segment 2 bases; nucleotides outside the gene matches: 5. This CDR3 is built from 15 residues. Written as DNA, the CDR3 is TGCAGCGTTGAAACACTAGCGGAGCCCTACAATGAGCAGTTCTTC. It specifies CSVETLAEPYNEQFF.

The rearrangement links TRBV28 to TRBJ2-1; D is unresolved. Germline CDR1 MDHEN, CDR2 SYDVKM. Trimming cost V 1 base and J 1 base, with 8 bases left between them. The length of the CDR3 is 15 residues. DNA of the CDR3: TGTGCCAGCAGTTTATTACTAAGGTCCTACAATGAGCAGTTCTTC. Amino acid sequence: CASSLLLRSYNEQFF.

The chain has TRBV29-1 and TRBJ2-1, with 8 bases lining up with TRBD1. CDR3 length: 15 residues. With 4 bases clipped from V and 5 bases from J, the junction kept 10 bases outside the gene matches. Germline CDR1 reads SQVTM; CDR2 reads ANQGSEA. CDR3: CSVVSDRAVNNEQFF. CDR3 bases: TGCAGCGTTGTGTCGGACAGGGCAGTAAACAATGAGCAGTTCTTC.

This chain joins TRBV5-8 and TRBJ1-2; no clear D gene. The CDR3 length is 15 residues. Germline CDR1 is SGHTS and CDR2 is YDEGEE. V was cut by 0 bases and J by 2 bases, with 11 bases left in between. This CDR3 reads CASSLEASENYGYTF. The CDR3, as DNA: TGTGCCAGCAGCTTGGAGGCTTCGGAAAACTATGGCTACACCTTC.

This clonotype has a single count. V gene TRBV3-1 combines with J gene TRBJ1-6; no clear D gene. The CDR3 spans 17 residues. Germline V gene sequence: CDR1 LGHDT, CDR2 YNNKEL (reference sequence). V was pared by 0 bases and J by 6 bases, with 15 bases between. CDR3 loop: CASSQDLSQELNSPLHF. The CDR3 DNA follows: TGTGCCAGCAGCCAAGATCTTTCCCAGGAACTTAATTCACCCCTCCACTTT.

This chain uses TRBV5-5 with TRBJ2-2, with TRBD1 matching 12 bases. Germline CDR1 reads SGHKS; CDR2 reads YYEKEE (reference sequence). The CDR3 extends over 16 amino acids. J lost 5 bases, V lost 6 bases, and 8 bases had no gene match. The CDR3: CASIPGQGAPTGELFF. In DNA, the CDR3 is TGTGCCAGCATCCCGGGACAGGGGGCGCCTACCGGGGAGCTGTTTTTT.

The chain links TRBV9 to TRBJ2-7, with D tentatively TRBD1 or TRBD2 (5 bases each). The CDR3 totals 16 residues. Germline V CDR1 and CDR2: SGDLS, YYNGEE. Trimming pared 3 bases from V and 6 bases from J, leaving 22 bases between. The CDR3 here is CASSEGTRRVGAEQYF. The CDR3 nucleotides are TGTGCCAGCAGCGAGGGGACCCGGCGGGTTGGGGCCGAGCAGTACTTC.

The chain combines TRBV7-8 with TRBJ2-2; D ambiguous. V was pared by 0 bases and J by 5 bases, with 16 bases between. Per the germline V gene, CDR1 is SGHVS and CDR2 is FQNEAQ. The CDR3 is 17 residues long. The CDR3 sequence is CASSLAVSRTWTGELFF. CDR3 nucleotide sequence: TGTGCCAGCAGCTTAGCTGTCTCCCGGACGTGGACCGGGGAGCTGTTTTTT.

The V and J genes are TRBV6-2 or TRBV6-3 and TRBJ1-2; TRBD1 aligns across 8 bases. Trimming at V came to 5 bases and at J to 2 bases, leaving 4 bases not matched to a gene. Germline V gene lookup returns CDR1 MNHEY and CDR2 SVGEGT. The CDR3 spans 14 residues. The chain's CDR3 is CASSVDRVNYGYTF. CDR3 DNA: TGTGCCAGCAGTGTGGACAGGGTCAACTATGGCTACACCTTC.

This clonotype was picked up a small number of times. The chain has TRBV6-9 and TRBJ2-7; TRBD2 matches 7 bases. Per germline, CDR1 MNHGY and CDR2 SVAAGI. The J segment lost 7 bases and the V segment lost 1 base, leaving 7 bases of the junction unmatched. This CDR3 is built from 14 residues. CDR3 region: CASSYYLAVGEQYF. CDR3 nucleotides: TGTGCCAGCAGTTATTACCTAGCGGTGGGGGAGCAGTACTTC.

V usage is TRBV28 and J usage is TRBJ2-1; TRBD2 might be the D (5 bases). Germline CDR1 reads MDHEN; CDR2 reads SYDVKM. The CDR3 has 14 residues. Trimming pared 6 bases from V and 6 bases from J, leaving 15 bases between. The CDR3 bases are TGTGCCAGCAGCCCGACCGGACTCCTCAATGAGCAGTTCTTC. Translating gives CASSPTGLLNEQFF.

The chain combines TRBV11-3 with TRBJ2-3; 9 nucleotides match TRBD2. The V gene end was trimmed by 5 bases and the J gene end by 1 base; junction bases not matched to a gene: 19. There are 20 residues in the CDR3. The germline V gene has CDR1 SGHNT and CDR2 YENEEA. CDR3 bases: TGTGCCAGCAGCCCCCAAGGGCGCGGGAGGGCCTCCGGCGGCACAGATACGCAGTATTTT. Protein sequence: CASSPQGRGRASGGTDTQYF.

This sequence joins TRBV7-9 and TRBJ2-6, with unresolved D. The germline gives CDR1 SEHNR, CDR2 FQNEAQ (reference sequence). V was trimmed by 4 bases and J by 0 bases, leaving 10 bases between them. CDR3 length: 16 residues. The CDR3 DNA reads as TGTGCCAGCAGCTCAAGAGAAGGCTCTGGGGCCAACGTCCTGACTTTC. Its translation is CASSSREGSGANVLTF.

V and J are TRBV28 and TRBJ1-1, with D hard to call. V lost 3 bases and J 1 base, leaving 9 bases between the germline ends. In germline, CDR1 is MDHEN, CDR2 SYDVKM. This CDR3 is 14 amino acids long. The CDR3 is CASSFRRKNTEAFF. In nucleotides, the CDR3 is TGTGCCAGCAGTTTTCGACGGAAGAACACTGAAGCTTTCTTT.